This T cell receptor beta chain was documented in a study of cytomegalovirus exposure and HLA in healthy donors. Study-level findings and limits: Among TCR beta chains, those listed as cytomegalovirus-associated numbered 164. Of the V segments, some could not be distinguished, including TRBV6-2 and TRBV6-3, and were excluded. Among the CMV-associated chains, three were confirmed in vitro as specific for CMV antigens.

V lost 0 bases, J lost 0 bases, and 9 bases lay in between. The CDR3 has 15 amino acids. Germline V gives CDR1 SGHKS, CDR2 YYEKEE (reference sequence). The PCR employed 60 Vbeta primers together with 13 Jbeta primers. Authors' analysis steps: In a later analysis, approximately 73 million unique TCR beta chains included roughly 11 million shared by two or more donors. Data came from immunoSEQ multiplex PCR; TCRdb stores just in-frame clones and leaves some out. That table supplies the V and J calls and clone size; D and trimming were determined from the DNA. The data show 150,000 to 200,000 clones, 79% seen once. This clone was counted a single time. Its antigen is as yet unknown.

The specimen was PBMCs. This sequence originates from a woman aged 50 to 60 in good health and CMV-seronegative. This chain links TRBV5-5 with TRBJ1-1, with D possibly being TRBD1 (6 bases). The CDR3 protein is CASSLVDRMNTEAFF. The CDR3 nucleotides read TGTGCCAGCAGCTTGGTTGACAGGATGAACACTGAAGCTTTCTTT. The variable domain in full, with the rest retrieved from reference TRBV5-5 and TRBJ1-1, is DAGVTQSPTHLIKTRGQQVTLRCSPISGHKSVSWYQQVLGQGPQFIFQYYEKEERGRGNFPDRFSARQFPNYSSELNVNALLLGDSALYLCASSLVDRMNTEAFFGQGTRLTVV.